The 8 T cell receptor beta chains in this list originate from one sample, sequenced in a study of blood T cell repertoires in COVID-19. Only in-frame clones appear in the TCRdb table, and some are missing; sequencing was by immunoSEQ multiplex PCR. The sample carries approximately 150,000 clones, approximately 92% recorded once. The sample consisted of peripheral blood. The receptors were sampled from a man aged 18 to 30 with COVID-19, enrolled during active disease.

The chain has TRBV10-3 and TRBJ2-6; D gene uncertain. The germline CDR1 and CDR2 sequences are ENHRY and SYGVKD. The CDR3 length is 17 residues. V was clipped by 2 bases and J by 0 bases, with 11 bases between them. As DNA, the CDR3 is TGTGCCATCAGTGAGAACCCCCACAACTCTGGGGCCAACGTCCTGACTTTC. Amino acid sequence: CAISENPHNSGANVLTF.

Note on this clone: Its ends do not fully match the called genes, so a read error is possible. DNA for the CDR3: TGTGCCAGTAGGATCCGGGCGCAGGGTGAAAAACTGCTTTTT. The encoded protein is CASRIRAQGEKLLF. The V gene is TRBV19, the J gene TRBJ1-4, with D possibly TRBD1 on 5 matching bases. Germline CDR1 reads LNHDA; CDR2 reads SQIVND (reference sequence). The CDR3 sequence is 14 residues long.

The rearrangement joins TRBV4-3 to TRBJ2-1; D gene ambiguous. Trimming pared 1 base from V and 4 bases from J, leaving 11 bases between. In germline, CDR1 is LGHNA, CDR2 YSLEER. The CDR3 has 15 amino acids. The CDR3 loop reads CASSQVGQDYNEQFF. The CDR3 DNA sequence: TGCGCCAGCAGCCAAGTTGGGCAGGATTACAATGAGCAGTTCTTC.

V and J are TRBV14 and TRBJ2-1; the D gene is possibly TRBD1 (6 bases). CDR3 size: 15 residues. Germline V gives CDR1 SGHDN, CDR2 FVKESK. V shed 2 bases and J shed 10 bases, with 18 bases lying between them. CDR3 region: CASSQQHGSGQEQFF. The CDR3 DNA sequence: TGTGCCAGCAGCCAACAACATGGGTCGGGACAAGAGCAGTTCTTC.

The rearrangement uses TRBV29-1 and TRBJ2-3, with D possibly being TRBD1 (6 bases). V gave up 6 bases and J gave up 5 bases, with 18 bases separating them. This CDR3 contains 14 residues. Germline V lookup: CDR1 SQVTM, CDR2 ANQGSEA. The chain's CDR3 is CSVRGPQGQDTQYF. CDR3 bases: TGCAGCGTCCGGGGTCCACAGGGTCAAGATACGCAGTATTTT.

This chain connects TRBV5-6 to TRBJ2-7; a possible D gene is TRBD2 (5 bases). Germline loops: CDR1 SGHDT, CDR2 YYEEEE. The CDR3 length is 13 residues. The V and J ends lost 0 bases and 2 bases respectively, with 6 bases between them. The CDR3 loop is CASSLGRAYEQYF. The CDR3 coding sequence is TGTGCCAGCAGCTTGGGGCGGGCCTACGAGCAGTACTTC.

This sequence joins TRBV28 and TRBJ1-1, with D tentatively TRBD1 (6 bases). V was shortened by 6 bases and J by 11 bases, with 22 bases between the two germline ends. Germline V gene data show CDR1 as MDHEN and CDR2 as SYDVKM. The CDR3 length is 14 residues. The chain's CDR3 is CASRAPGQSLWAFF. CDR3 nucleotides: TGTGCCAGCAGGGCCCCTGGACAGAGCTTGTGGGCTTTCTTT.

CDR3 DNA sequence: TGCGCCAGCAGCCAGCACACCCCGGGACAGGGTAACAATGAGCAGTTCTTC. Its translation is CASSQHTPGQGNNEQFF. The genes are TRBV4-3 and TRBJ2-1; the match to TRBD1 covers 9 bases. This CDR3 is built from 17 residues. J was trimmed by 5 bases and V by 3 bases; bases with no gene match: 11. From germline, CDR1 is LGHNA and CDR2 YSLEER.